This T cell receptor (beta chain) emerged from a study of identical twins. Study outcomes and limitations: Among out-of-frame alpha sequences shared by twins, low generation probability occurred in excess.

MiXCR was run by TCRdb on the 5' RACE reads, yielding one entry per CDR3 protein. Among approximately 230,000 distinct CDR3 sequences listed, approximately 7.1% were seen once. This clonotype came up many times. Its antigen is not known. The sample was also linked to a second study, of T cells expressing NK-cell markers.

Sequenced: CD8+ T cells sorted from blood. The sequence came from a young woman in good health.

The CDR3 spells CASMGGTGELFF. CDR3 nucleotide sequence: TGTGCCAGCATGGGGGGCACCGGGGAGCTGTTTTTT. V gene TRBV6-2 or TRBV6-3 combines with J gene TRBJ2-2, with D perhaps TRBD2 (6 bases). The CDR3 consists of 12 residues. Trimming stripped 7 bases from V and 4 bases from J, with 7 bases between. The germline gives CDR1 MNHEY, CDR2 SVGEGT.